What follows are 30 T cell receptor beta chains derived from one specimen sequenced in a study of T cells expressing NK-cell markers. TCRdb reprocessed the 5' RACE reads and stores each CDR3 protein as one record, lacking DNA. Its table lists over 150,000 distinct CDR3 sequences. What was sequenced was blood T cells: a sorted CD56 or NKG2C T cell subset, CD4+ or CD8+ T cells, or bulk PBMC T cells (not recorded which). These receptors were collected from a woman aged 45-60 years in good health.

The CDR3 is CASSQTDTSEDEQYF. The V and J genes are TRBV16 and TRBJ2-7; TCRdb indicates TRBD2, and absent DNA this call remains unverified. Germline V gene sequence: CDR1 KGHSY, CDR2 FQNENV. This CDR3 region has 15 residues. The variable domain in full, completed from reference TRBV16 and TRBJ2-7, reads GEEVAQTPKHLVRGEGQKAKLYCAPIKGHSYVFWYQQVLKNEFKFLISFQNENVFDETGMPKERFSAKCLPNSPCSLEIQATKLEDSAVYFCASSQTDTSEDEQYFGPGTRLTVT.

This rearrangement joins TRBV29-1 to TRBJ1-1; without DNA, the TCRdb call of TRBD1 cannot be checked. This CDR3 comprises 14 residues. The V gene's germline CDR1 is SQVTM and CDR2 ANQGSEA. CDR3 region: CSGMGQGDGPEAFF.

The rearrangement links TRBV29-1 to TRBJ2-1. Germline V gene data show CDR1 as SQVTM and CDR2 as ANQGSEA. CDR3 length: 12 residues. The CDR3 spells CSVILWNNEQFF.

This sequence joins TRBV10-3 and TRBJ2-3; the D gene TCRdb calls, TRBD2, cannot be checked with no DNA. The CDR3 has 15 amino acids. In germline, CDR1 is ENHRY, CDR2 SYGVKD. CDR3 region: CAIKRGLAGEETQYF.

V is TRBV20-1 and J is TRBJ2-7; the TCRdb call, TRBD1, lacks DNA for checking. CDR1 and CDR2 from the germline V gene are DFQATT and SNEGSKA (reference sequence). This CDR3 comprises 13 residues. The CDR3: CSARDLGGVTPYF.

The chain recombines TRBV24-1 with TRBJ1-1; TCRdb's D gene call, TRBD1, goes unchecked for lack of DNA. This CDR3 has 13 residues. CDR1 and CDR2 from the germline V gene are KGHDR and SFDVKD. This CDR3 reads CATSEDDRAEAFF.

The J gene is TRBJ2-3, the V gene TRBV4-2. The CDR3 covers 17 residues. Per germline, CDR1 LGHNA and CDR2 YNFKEQ. The CDR3 sequence: CASSPREGSVITDTQYF.

The CDR3 is CASSWPSKDYEQYF. V gene TRBV5-6 combines with J gene TRBJ2-7. The CDR3 contains 14 residues. The V gene's germline CDR1 is SGHDT and CDR2 YYEEEE.

This sequence joins TRBV12-3 or TRBV12-4 and TRBJ2-2. The CDR3 has 11 amino acids. The CDR3 loop is CASRAIGELFF.

The V and J genes are TRBV4-1 and TRBJ2-7. The CDR3 spans 15 residues. The germline gives CDR1 MGHRA, CDR2 YSYEKL. The CDR3 sequence: CASSQEESIHYEQYF.

The chain carries TRBV19 and TRBJ2-7; TCRdb indicates TRBD2, and absent DNA this call remains unverified. The CDR3 loop spans 14 amino acids. Germline V CDR1 and CDR2: LNHDA, SQIVND (reference sequence). The CDR3 loop reads CASSGGWIDYEQYF.

The gene calls are TRBV15 and TRBJ2-2; TCRdb reports TRBD1, a call that lacks DNA to check it against. Germline-derived CDR1 and CDR2 are LNHNV and YYDKDF (reference sequence). The CDR3 consists of 13 residues. CDR3 in amino acids: CATQDRGTGELFF. The full variable domain, rest sourced from reference TRBV15 and TRBJ2-2, is DAMVIQNPRYQVTQFGKPVTLSCSQTLNHNVMYWYQQKSSQAPKLLFHYYDKDFNNEADTPDNFQSRRPNTSFCFLDIRSPGLGDTAMYLCATQDRGTGELFFGEGSRLTVL.

The chain is built from TRBV7-9 and TRBJ2-7; TCRdb selects TRBD1, and the lack of DNA leaves this call unchecked. Germline CDR1 SEHNR, CDR2 FQNEAQ (reference sequence). The CDR3 length is 14 residues. The CDR3 sequence is CASSSSTGTYEQYF.

The chain carries TRBV20-1 and TRBJ2-5; the D gene TCRdb calls, TRBD1, cannot be checked with no DNA. This CDR3 is built from 16 residues. Germline CDR1 and CDR2: DFQATT and SNEGSKA (reference sequence). The CDR3 protein is CSARDMYGIEVETQYF.

V usage is TRBV5-6 and J usage is TRBJ1-1. The CDR3 covers 17 residues. Per germline, CDR1 SGHDT and CDR2 YYEEEE. The chain's CDR3 is CASSLFHNQRMNTEAFF.

This sequence joins TRBV29-1 and TRBJ1-3; the TCRdb D gene call, TRBD1, has no DNA to confirm it. Germline assignment: CDR1 SQVTM and CDR2 ANQGSEA. The CDR3 spans 15 residues. The CDR3 region is CSVGGLLNSGNTIYF.

The genes are TRBV6-5 and TRBJ2-5; the D gene TCRdb calls, TRBD1, cannot be checked with no DNA. This CDR3 spans 13 amino acids. Germline V gene data show CDR1 as MNHEY and CDR2 as SVGAGI. CDR3 sequence reads: CASRQGNQETQYF.

V gene TRBV7-9 combines with J gene TRBJ2-1; the D call from TCRdb, TRBD1, cannot be confirmed without DNA. Germline CDR1 reads SEHNR; CDR2 reads FQNEAQ (reference sequence). The CDR3 loop spans 16 amino acids. CDR3: CASSSYGTGIYNEQFF.

CDR3 residues: CASSQPPGGDGYTF. The rearrangement uses TRBV4-1 and TRBJ1-2. CDR1 is MGHRA, CDR2 YSYEKL, per germline. The CDR3 extends over 14 amino acids.

The rearrangement links TRBV6-4 to TRBJ2-3; TCRdb picks TRBD1, but there is no DNA to check that call. CDR1 is MRHNA, CDR2 SNTAGT, per germline. The CDR3 spans 17 residues. CDR3 sequence reads: CASSDIPSREGTDTQYF.

The V gene is TRBV29-1, the J gene TRBJ2-7. Germline values: CDR1 SQVTM, CDR2 ANQGSEA. The CDR3 is 13 amino acids. CDR3 sequence reads: CSALWGSSYEQYF.

This chain links TRBV29-1 with TRBJ1-1. This CDR3 has 13 amino acids. Germline V lookup: CDR1 SQVTM, CDR2 ANQGSEA. CDR3 region: CSVADGLNTEAFF.

V usage is TRBV9 and J usage is TRBJ2-5; the D call from TCRdb, TRBD2, cannot be confirmed without DNA. The CDR3 covers 15 residues. Germline values: CDR1 SGDLS, CDR2 YYNGEE. The CDR3 reads CASSVFGRGQETQYF.

The chain combines TRBV30 with TRBJ2-5. In germline, CDR1 is GTSNPN, CDR2 SVGIG (reference sequence). The CDR3 loop spans 14 amino acids. The CDR3 reads CAWRSTGYQETQYF. The full variable domain, with the rest looked up from reference TRBV30 and TRBJ2-5, is SQTIHQWPATLVQPVGSPLSLECTVEGTSNPNLYWYRQAAGRGLQLLFYSVGIGQISSEVPQNLSASRPQDRQFILSSKKLLLSDSGFYLCAWRSTGYQETQYFGPGTRLLVL.

This chain joins TRBV13 and TRBJ2-1; TCRdb designates TRBD2, a call that cannot be tested without DNA. Per the germline V gene, CDR1 is PRHDT and CDR2 is FYEKMQ (reference sequence). There are 15 residues in the CDR3. The CDR3: CASSLEASGTPMEFF.

V gene TRBV27 combines with J gene TRBJ2-1; TCRdb indicates TRBD2, and absent DNA this call remains unverified. The CDR3 contains 14 residues. From germline, CDR1 is MNHEY and CDR2 SMNVEV (reference sequence). The CDR3 reads CASSSTGTSYEQFF.

V is TRBV6-5 and J is TRBJ2-1; TCRdb picks TRBD1, but there is no DNA to check that call. CDR3 length: 15 residues. Germline CDR1 is MNHEY and CDR2 is SVGAGI. The CDR3 loop reads CATKRDQSSYNEQFF.

The rearrangement uses TRBV11-2 and TRBJ2-7; TCRdb's assignment of TRBD1 cannot be checked, as there is no DNA. The germline V gene encodes CDR1 SGHAT and CDR2 FQNNGV. The CDR3 covers 15 residues. The CDR3 sequence: CASSPPGPRIYEQYF.

This sequence joins TRBV28 and TRBJ1-1. Germline V gene sequence: CDR1 MDHEN, CDR2 SYDVKM. This CDR3 has 13 residues. The CDR3 protein is CASSLSENTEAFF.

The chain recombines TRBV29-1 with TRBJ1-1; TCRdb's D call of TRBD1 is untestable without DNA. CDR1 is SQVTM and CDR2 is ANQGSEA in the germline V gene. This CDR3 comprises 14 residues. The CDR3 is CSGRGGAWNTEAFF.